This TCR beta chain was identified in a study of blood T cell repertoires in COVID-19 (dated by TCRdb to about 2020). About the full investigation: Collaborator samples came from the United States, Italy and Spain and covered acute and convalescent phases of COVID-19. The prospective study material was composed of cDNA or gDNA derived from T cells, B-cell-depleted T cells, or PBMCs. The dataset comprised deeply sampled blood TCRbeta repertoires from subjects exposed to, actively infected with, or recovered from COVID-19. The repertoires were released in a freely available public database meant as a resource for research on the immune response to SARS-CoV-2. Samples were obtained from the ongoing ImmuneRACE study (first 160 participants) and from over 1,000 subjects provided by 6 global collaborators. Sample metadata almost always included a de-identified subject ID, COVID-19 status, age in years and sex. Where available, HLA class I and class II types were obtained from metadata supplied by the sample provider rather than from assay-based typing.

The cysteine opens and the phenylalanine closes a CDR3 of 18 amino acids. CDR3 DNA is the only sequence kept; it has 54 bases, read in frame from the first base. Cut back by 2 bases and 4 bases, the V and J ends lie 18 bases apart. CDR1 and CDR2 were assigned from the germline V gene as MDHEN and SYDVKM. Findings and caveats that apply to the study as a whole: Clinical and demographic metadata were provided uncurated, with the amount varying by source and participant.

Participants in the prospective study were enrolled through a virtual design, were aged 18 to 89 years, and lived in 24 United States geographic areas. To assign participants to cohorts, the prospective study relied on clinical history that participants themselves reported in a screening survey and a study questionnaire. Exposed participants had been in contact, within 2 weeks of entering the study, with a person who had a PCR-confirmed or clinician-diagnosed case of COVID-19. In the prospective study, whole blood, serum and a nasopharyngeal or oropharyngeal swab were collected from each participant by mobile phlebotomists. Additional blood draws and questionnaires over an approximately two-month period could optionally be provided by prospective study participants. Before DNA extraction, blood samples from the prospective study were shipped at room temperature or frozen. A note on this clone: Its antigen has not been determined. The sample holds no much larger clone one base away, and base qualities are not on file.

The immunoSEQ Assay, a bias-controlled multiplex PCR, was used to amplify TCRbeta CDR3 regions from genomic DNA. The original pipeline was this. The number of nucleated cells in each sample was estimated by amplification of reference gene primers within the assay. Sequence reads were collapsed and filtered to measure the absolute abundance of every unique TCRbeta CDR3 rearrangement. For each sample, productive Simpson clonality was calculated as the square root of Simpson's diversity index over productive rearrangements. In its TCRdb copy, this immuneACCESS table keeps in-frame sequences only and misses some clones. Where compared with another copy, unresolved V genes explain less than half of these, and the others have no known cause. V, J and clone size are those of that table, while D and trimming were read from the DNA. This sample is represented by 250,000 or so clones; approximately 84% of them were singletons. The ten top clones hold 5% to 7.5% of the sample.

Sequencing input: PBMCs or T cells enriched from blood (not recorded which). The rearrangement combines TRBV28 with TRBJ1-6; the D gene cannot be resolved reliably. This sequence was found in a woman in her 50s who had been exposed to COVID-19. The CDR3 protein: CASSLGHPSGVYNSPLHF. Read as DNA, the sequence is TGTGCCAGCAGTTTAGGGCACCCCTCCGGGGTGTATAATTCACCCCTCCACTTT.